These T cell receptor beta chains were read from a single sample in a study of blood T cell repertoires in COVID-19. Using immunoSEQ multiplex PCR, the repertoire was profiled, and TCRdb retains in-frame clones only, with some absent. Here the sample spans roughly 180,000 clones, 70% to 90% being singletons. Sequencing was performed on peripheral blood. The origin of the receptors is a woman between 45 and 60 years old with COVID-19, enrolled during active disease. Both conserved end residues are part of each CDR3. Fields, in order: V gene, CDR3 length, J gene, D gene, CDR3 DNA, CDR3 protein. The D gene is left open where the match is weak.

>TRBV3-1/TRBV3-2|15|TRBJ2-2|TRBD1
TGTGCCAGCAGCCAGATACAGGGGGCGGCCGGGGAGCTGTTTTTT
CASSQIQGAAGELFF
>TRBV11-1|14|TRBJ2-5|TRBD1
TGTGCCAGCAGAGACTGGGACAGAGGGGAGACCCAGTACTTC
CASRDWDRGETQYF
>TRBV4-3|18|TRBJ2-2|TRBD2
TGCGCCAGCAGCCACCCCGGGGTGGGGGGGACGAACACCGGGGAGCTGTTTTTT
CASSHPGVGGTNTGELFF
>TRBV19|15|TRBJ1-4|TRBD1
TGTGCCAGTAGAAGACAGGGATCAACTAATGAAAAACTGTTTTTT
CASRRQGSTNEKLFF
>TRBV12-3/TRBV12-4|12|TRBJ2-1|TRBD1
TGTGCCAGCAGTTTACAGGGGGCCCGACTGTTCTTC
CASSLQGARLFF
>TRBV6-2/TRBV6-3|14|TRBJ1-1|TRBD1
TGTGCCAGCAGTTACACAGGGGGAGGGTCTGAAGCTTTCTTT
CASSYTGGGSEAFF
>TRBV7-2|15|TRBJ2-6|NA
TGTGCCAGCAGCTTAGTTCAGACTGGGGCCAACGTCCTGACTTTC
CASSLVQTGANVLTF
>TRBV6-5|13|TRBJ2-7|NA
TGTGCCAGCCGGATTGGCGTAACGGGAGAGCAGTACTTC
CASRIGVTGEQYF
>TRBV4-1|16|TRBJ2-2|TRBD2
TGCGCCAGCAGCCGTGGACTAGCGGGGGGAGCCGGGGAGCTGTTTTTT
CASSRGLAGGAGELFF
>TRBV6-5|15|TRBJ2-7|TRBD1
TGTGCCAGCAGCCGCGGGACAGGGGCCTCCTACGAGCAGTACTTC
CASSRGTGASYEQYF
>TRBV7-8|19|TRBJ2-1|TRBD2
TGTGCCAGCAGCTTAGTAGGGTCGTTAGCGGGGGATCCTTACAATGAGCAGTTCTTC
CASSLVGSLAGDPYNEQFF
>TRBV5-6|15|TRBJ1-1|TRBD1
TGTGCCAGCAGCTCCCGGGACAGCCTGAACACTGAAGCTTTCTTT
CASSSRDSLNTEAFF
>TRBV4-1|15|TRBJ1-4|TRBD1
TGCGCCAGCAGCCAGCCCCGGGACAGGGGGGAAAAACTGTTTTTT
CASSQPRDRGEKLFF